Following are 20 T cell receptor beta chains from one sample sequenced in a study of blood T cells in healthy people across ages. Primed by a sample-barcoded 5' primer and a J-beta primer mix, a second PCR proceeded for roughly 6 to 12 cycles. TCRdb reprocessed the 5' RACE reads with MiXCR, giving one entry per CDR3 protein. The profile shows about 1.8 million distinct CDR3 sequences, approximately 50% of them singletons. The sequenced sample consisted of blood. The receptor source for this set is a woman aged 40 to 50 in good health.

The J gene is TRBJ2-7, the V gene TRBV20-1, with D uncertain. V was cut by 0 bases and J by 6 bases, with 9 bases left in between. Germline CDR1 DFQATT, CDR2 SNEGSKA (reference sequence). This CDR3 spans 12 amino acids. The CDR3 here is CSARDEPPEQYF. CDR3 nucleotides: TGCAGTGCTAGAGATGAGCCTCCCGAGCAGTACTTC.

This clonotype was found a few times. The chain recombines TRBV27 with TRBJ1-2; D may be TRBD1 (6 bases). The V end was cut by 6 bases, the J end by 6 bases, with 14 bases between. Germline CDR1 reads MNHEY; CDR2 reads SMNVEV (reference sequence). The CDR3 covers 13 residues. The DNA for the CDR3 is TGTGCCAGCAGACAGCTGGGGGGCGATGGCTACACCTTC. Its translation: CASRQLGGDGYTF.

This chain connects TRBV5-1 to TRBJ2-5, with 8 nucleotides matching TRBD2. Germline-derived CDR1 and CDR2 are SGHRS and YFSETQ. The CDR3 extends over 15 amino acids. Trimming removed 0 bases from V and 3 bases from J; junction bases left unmatched: 4. Written as DNA, the CDR3 is TGCGCCAGCAGCTTGGGCCCAGCGGGGGAAGAGACCCAGTACTTC. As protein: CASSLGPAGEETQYF.

The V gene is TRBV27, the J gene TRBJ2-4; TRBD1 agrees at 7 bases. The tail of the sequence fits TRBJ2-7 better, so the J call may be wrong. CDR1 and CDR2 (germline): MNHEY, SMNVEV (reference sequence). This CDR3 contains 16 residues. This CDR3 is CASSFGTSGTDYEQYF. CDR3 bases: TGTGCCAGCAGTTTCGGGACCTCGGGGACAGACTACGAGCAGTACTTC.

The chain has TRBV7-8 and TRBJ2-3; 10 bases fit TRBD2. With V trimmed by 1 base and J by 1 base, 8 bases remained unmatched. CDR3 length: 18 amino acids. The germline V gene encodes CDR1 SGHVS and CDR2 FQNEAQ. This chain's CDR3 is CASSLVTSGDIRTDTQYF. The CDR3, as DNA: TGTGCCAGCAGCTTAGTTACTAGCGGGGACATCCGCACAGATACGCAGTATTTT.

In this sample, this clonotype turned up a few times. The J gene is TRBJ2-5, the V gene TRBV2; D not resolved. V lost 7 bases and J lost 2, with 11 bases in between. Germline V gene data show CDR1 as SNHLY and CDR2 as FYNNEI. The CDR3 covers 13 residues. The CDR3 DNA follows: TGTGCCAGCAAAGCCAGCCTTCAAGAGACCCAGTACTTC. It is translated as CASKASLQETQYF.

This chain uses TRBV9 with TRBJ2-7; maybe TRBD1 (5 bases). V dropped 0 bases and J dropped 4 bases, with 11 bases sitting between them. Germline CDR1 SGDLS, CDR2 YYNGEE. CDR3 length equals 14 residues. CDR3 loop: CASSVGSGSYEQYF. The CDR3 DNA is TGTGCCAGCAGCGTAGGCTCAGGGTCGTACGAGCAGTACTTC.

The chain has TRBV7-2 and TRBJ2-5; no clear D. The CDR3 contains 16 residues. Germline V lookup: CDR1 SGHTA, CDR2 FQGNSA. Between the trimmed V and J ends, which lost 0 bases and 2 bases, there was a span of 13 bases. CDR3 in DNA: TGTGCCAGCAGCTTAGCGCCGGAACTGGCGCAAGAGACCCAGTACTTC. Residues: CASSLAPELAQETQYF. Supplemented by reference TRBV7-2 and TRBJ2-5, the full variable domain reads GAGVSQSPSNKVTEKGKDVELRCDPISGHTALYWYRQSLGQGLEFLIYFQGNSAPDKSGLPSDRFSAERTGGSVSTLTIQRTQQEDSAVYLCASSLAPELAQETQYFGPGTRLLVL.

The sample holds a few counts of this clonotype. The J gene is TRBJ1-5, the V gene TRBV5-1, with D possibly being TRBD1 (6 bases). The CDR3 spans 15 residues. The V end was cut by 4 bases, the J end by 1 base, with 12 bases between. CDR1 is SGHRS and CDR2 is YFSETQ in the germline V gene. The CDR3 region is CASSHGGASNQPQHF. DNA for the CDR3: TGCGCCAGCAGCCACGGGGGCGCGAGCAATCAGCCCCAGCATTTT.

The V and J genes are TRBV5-6 and TRBJ2-5; tentatively, D is TRBD1 or TRBD2 (5 bases each). CDR3 length: 19 amino acids. The V gene's germline CDR1 is SGHDT and CDR2 YYEEEE. The V end was cut by 4 bases, the J end by 11 bases, with 36 bases between. This chain's CDR3 is CASSRDPQDVWTVQGEQYF. DNA for the CDR3: TGTGCCAGCAGCCGGGATCCCCAAGATGTCTGGACGGTCCAGGGAGAGCAGTACTTC.

This clonotype appeared a few times. The V gene is TRBV6-2 or TRBV6-3, the J gene TRBJ2-1; tentatively, D is TRBD1 (6 bases). Germline loops: CDR1 MNHEY, CDR2 SVGEGT. V lost 10 bases and J lost 0, with 10 bases in between. CDR3 length: 13 amino acids. CDR3 region: CATRQASYNEQFF. In nucleotides, the CDR3 is TGTGCCACCAGACAGGCCTCCTACAATGAGCAGTTCTTC.

CDR3 region: CASSPNGGSNNEQFF. The CDR3 DNA reads as TGTGCCAGCAGCCCTAACGGAGGATCGAACAATGAGCAGTTCTTC. The chain employs TRBV7-3 and TRBJ2-1, with TRBD2 as a possible D gene (5 bases). The CDR3 has 15 amino acids. Germline V gene data show CDR1 as SGHTA and CDR2 as FQGTGA. Trimming stripped 5 bases from V and 5 bases from J, with 16 bases between.

This chain uses TRBV27 with TRBJ2-2, with 9 bases that match TRBD2. This CDR3 spans 17 amino acids. Looked up from germline, CDR1 is MNHEY and CDR2 is SMNVEV (reference sequence). V lost 5 bases and J lost 4; bases outside the gene matches: 11. CDR3 in DNA: TGTGCCAGCAGTGATTTGTCAGCGGGGGGCCGCACCGGGGAGCTGTTTTTT. Its translation: CASSDLSAGGRTGELFF.

V and J are TRBV20-1 and TRBJ2-7, with 9 bases lining up with TRBD2. There are 15 residues in the CDR3. The V gene end was trimmed by 5 bases and the J gene end by 4 bases; junction bases not matched to a gene: 12. Germline-derived CDR1 and CDR2 are DFQATT and SNEGSKA (reference sequence). CDR3 nucleotides: TGCAGTGCTCCGATCCCGAGCGGGGGGATTTACGAGCAGTACTTC. Translation gives CSAPIPSGGIYEQYF.

The chain joins TRBV15 to TRBJ2-7; D ambiguous. Trimming took 1 base from V and 2 from J, leaving 12 bases between them. Looked up from germline, CDR1 is LNHNV and CDR2 is YYDKDF (reference sequence). There are 15 residues in the CDR3. CDR3 residues: CATSRGGKDTYEQYF. The CDR3, as DNA: TGTGCCACCAGCAGAGGAGGAAAGGATACCTACGAGCAGTACTTC.

This chain uses TRBV20-1 with TRBJ2-7, with 7 positions matching TRBD2. CDR3 length: 16 residues. V lost 3 bases to trimming and J lost 7 bases; unmatched junction nucleotides: 18. The V gene's germline CDR1 is DFQATT and CDR2 SNEGSKA (reference sequence). The CDR3: CSASIRRRGTTGEQYF. Written as DNA, the CDR3 is TGCAGTGCTAGCATCCGAAGGCGGGGGACCACTGGTGAGCAGTACTTC.

This clonotype was counted only a few times. J is TRBJ2-1 and V is TRBV6-2 or TRBV6-3, with unresolved D. The CDR3 spans 11 residues. The ends were cut back, 7 bases at V and 5 bases at J, with 6 bases in the middle. The germline CDR1 and CDR2 sequences are MNHEY and SVGEGT. The CDR3 protein is CASTTHNEQFF. CDR3 bases: TGTGCCAGCACAACGCACAATGAGCAGTTCTTC.

The chain employs TRBV3-1 and TRBJ2-7; maybe TRBD1 (6 bases). The germline gives CDR1 LGHDT, CDR2 YNNKEL (reference sequence). The CDR3 contains 14 residues. V was trimmed by 4 bases and J by 2 bases, leaving 12 bases between them. CDR3 residues: CASSRNRDPYEQYF. The DNA for the CDR3 is TGTGCCAGCAGCCGAAACAGGGACCCCTACGAGCAGTACTTC.

The chain has TRBV4-1 and TRBJ2-5; 9 bases map to TRBD1. The CDR3 sequence is 15 residues long. Losses at the gene ends were 0 bases for V and 5 bases for J; bases not matched to a gene: 4. In germline, CDR1 is MGHRA, CDR2 YSYEKL. This CDR3 reads CASSQDRQGVETQYF. In DNA, the CDR3 is TGCGCCAGCAGCCAAGACAGACAGGGGGTTGAGACCCAGTACTTC.

This clonotype appeared a few times. V and J are TRBV12-3 or TRBV12-4 and TRBJ1-2, with a possible D match to TRBD1 (5 bases). This CDR3 has 15 amino acids. The V end was cut by 7 bases, the J end by 5 bases, with 20 bases between. CDR3 bases: TGTGCCAGCACCCAACGCGGGGCATTAGGGTATGGCTACACCTTC. It translates to CASTQRGALGYGYTF.